This T cell receptor beta chain was recorded in a study of cytotoxic CD8 clonotypes in ibrutinib-treated CLL. Study observations and caveats: Contraction or stability on treatment was seen for public clonotypes, which were uncommon. Sustained-remission patients were sampled at one set of times and progressing patients at different ones.

This clone was seen just once. Its specificity is unknown. Repertoires were generated with immunoSEQ multiplex PCR, while TCRdb's copy carries only in-frame clones and drops some. The table records approximately 84,000 clones, just over 85% of them present only once. CDR1 SGHAT and CDR2 FQDESV come from the germline V gene (reference sequence). The CDR3 runs to 16 residues. V was trimmed by 0 bases and J by 1 base, leaving 12 bases between them. V and J are TRBV11-1 and TRBJ1-2, with a tentative D call TRBD1 (5 bases). The sample here was PBMCs, taken before ibrutinib treatment. The TCR sequence derives from a human donor with chronic lymphocytic leukemia. Here the CDR3 DNA reads TGTGCCAGCAGCTTAGCGGGGACGGGATATAACTATGGCTACACCTTC. Translation: CASSLAGTGYNYGYTF.